The 20 T cell receptor beta chains reported below all come from one sample, sequenced in a study of CD8 T cells in ankylosing spondylitis. Broader study findings: It appeared that ankylosing spondylitis blood was characterized by a TCR beta motif of several highly homologous variants.

No antigen has been identified for these receptors. TCRdb fed the 5' RACE reads into MiXCR, producing one record per CDR3 protein. The sample lists fewer than 650,000 distinct CDR3 sequences; roughly 13% were seen once. The sample comprised blood, either unsorted or a sorted T cell fraction (not recorded which). These receptors were taken from a male donor with ankylosing spondylitis.

This clonotype was found many times. The rearrangement links TRBV11-2 to TRBJ2-2; D remains unclear. Germline V lookup: CDR1 SGHAT, CDR2 FQNNGV. Trimming stripped 3 bases from V and 3 bases from J, with 5 bases between. This CDR3 region has 13 residues. The CDR3 spells CASSLGYTGELFF. The DNA for the CDR3 is TGTGCCAGCAGCTTGGGTTACACCGGGGAGCTGTTTTTT.

V is TRBV18 and J is TRBJ1-5; 8 nucleotides match TRBD1. V was clipped by 5 bases and J by 11 bases; unmatched bases: 14. Germline V gene lookup returns CDR1 KGHSH and CDR2 LQKENI. The CDR3 contains 15 residues. In DNA, the CDR3 is TGTGCCAGCTCAGAGTCGGGACAGGCTAGAATGGCCCAGCATTTT. Translating it yields CASSESGQARMAQHF.

This clonotype was picked up many times. The rearrangement links TRBV12-3 or TRBV12-4 to TRBJ2-3; 10 nucleotides match TRBD2. The ends lost 2 bases at V and 6 bases at J; junction bases unmatched: 2. The CDR3 contains 14 residues. The chain's CDR3 is CASSLLAGVDTQYF. CDR3 nucleotides: TGTGCCAGCAGTTTACTAGCGGGAGTGGATACGCAGTATTTT.

This clonotype was detected many times. The rearrangement links TRBV21-1 to TRBJ2-2; TRBD2, as called in the table, went unchecked against the DNA. TRBV21-1 is a pseudogene segment. The CDR3 extends over 20 amino acids. In nucleotides, the CDR3 is TGTGCCAGCAGCAAAGGTGGGGGAGATCCGAGACTAGGAAGGACCGGGGAGCTGTTTTTT. Translating it yields CASSKGGGDPRLGRTGELFF.

This clonotype has more than one count but fewer than ten. The chain couples TRBV20-1 to TRBJ2-3, with a tentative D call TRBD2 (5 bases). This CDR3 comprises 16 residues. Trimming took off 3 bases at V and 5 bases at J, with 21 bases between the two ends. Germline assignment: CDR1 DFQATT and CDR2 SNEGSKA (reference sequence). The CDR3, as DNA: TGCAGTGCTAGCCCCGTTGGTACTAGTTATGTAGATACGCAGTATTTT. Its protein product is CSASPVGTSYVDTQYF.

This clonotype was detected ten times or more. J is TRBJ1-2 and V is TRBV12-3 or TRBV12-4, with D uncertain. The CDR3 runs to 14 residues. V was shortened by 4 bases and J by 4 bases, with 13 bases between the two germline ends. CDR3 sequence reads: CASSSQGRGYGYTF. DNA for the CDR3: TGTGCCAGCAGTTCGCAAGGACGGGGCTATGGCTACACCTTC.

There are a few counts of this clonotype. The V and J genes are TRBV29-1 and TRBJ2-1; 8 positions match TRBD2. The V and J ends lost 4 bases and 1 base, in that order; junction bases with no gene match: 6. Germline CDR1 is SQVTM and CDR2 is ANQGSEA. This CDR3 spans 15 amino acids. CDR3 DNA: TGCAGCGTTGCAGGTGGCGGGAGGTCCTACAATGAGCAGTTCTTC. Protein sequence: CSVAGGGRSYNEQFF.

Details on this clonotype: Germline and junction disagree at one end, which may indicate a read error. The chain is built from TRBV6-2 or TRBV6-3 and TRBJ1-3, with 7 bases that match TRBD1. This CDR3 is 15 amino acids long. Germline-derived CDR1 and CDR2 are MNHEY and SVGEGT. In DNA, the CDR3 is TGTGCCAGCACCGAACCCGGACAGGCTGGAAACTCCATATATTTT. It translates to CASTEPGQAGNSIYF.

V gene TRBV2 combines with J gene TRBJ2-7; the D call may be TRBD1 or TRBD2 (5 bases each). The CDR3 spans 13 residues. Germline V gene data show CDR1 as SNHLY and CDR2 as FYNNEI. Between the trimmed V and J ends, which lost 9 bases and 0 bases, there was a span of 12 bases. CDR3 nucleotide sequence: TGTGCCAGTGCCGGGACGGACTCCTACGAGCAGTACTTC. This translates into CASAGTDSYEQYF.

This clonotype appeared many times. This sequence joins TRBV20-1 and TRBJ2-5, with D possibly being TRBD2 (5 bases). Germline V CDR1 and CDR2: DFQATT, SNEGSKA (reference sequence). V was trimmed by 0 bases and J by 5 bases, leaving 10 bases between them. The CDR3 contains 13 residues. CDR3 in DNA: TGCAGTGCTAGAGAGACGGGAACTGAGACCCAGTACTTC. It encodes CSARETGTETQYF.

This clonotype has at least ten counts. The chain couples TRBV12-3 or TRBV12-4 to TRBJ1-4, with D uncertain. The CDR3 is made up of 11 amino acids. V lost 3 bases and J lost 8, with 4 bases in between. For the CDR3, the DNA is TGTGCCAGCAGTTTGGGGGAAAAACTGTTTTTT. Translating it yields CASSLGEKLFF.

The chain recombines TRBV4-1 with TRBJ2-1; 14 bases align to TRBD2. With V trimmed by 3 bases and J by 9 bases, 4 bases remained unmatched. The CDR3 has 15 amino acids. From germline, CDR1 is MGHRA and CDR2 YSYEKL. The CDR3 reads CASSQEGLAGGEQFF. CDR3 bases: TGCGCCAGCAGCCAGGAAGGACTAGCGGGAGGTGAGCAGTTCTTC.

This clonotype was picked up a small number of times. The chain joins TRBV3-1 to TRBJ1-2; D is unresolved. This CDR3 contains 13 residues. V dropped 4 bases and J dropped 8 bases, with 14 bases sitting between them. The V gene's germline CDR1 is LGHDT and CDR2 YNNKEL (reference sequence). CDR3 loop: CASSPWGGSGYTF. The CDR3, as DNA: TGTGCCAGCAGCCCGTGGGGAGGGTCCGGCTACACCTTC.

There are a few counts of this clonotype. The rearrangement uses TRBV15 and TRBJ2-2, with 7 bases aligning to TRBD1. Germline lookup yields CDR1 LNHNV and CDR2 YYDKDF (reference sequence). The CDR3 length is 15 residues. With V trimmed by 0 bases and J by 6 bases, 4 bases remained unmatched. The CDR3 loop is CATSRDAQGAGELFF. Written as DNA, the CDR3 is TGTGCCACCAGCAGAGACGCCCAGGGGGCCGGGGAGCTGTTTTTT.

This clonotype has a count of ten or more. This rearrangement joins TRBV4-1 to TRBJ2-5; TRBD2 matches 8 bases. The germline V gene encodes CDR1 MGHRA and CDR2 YSYEKL. Trimming at V came to 1 base and at J to 4 bases, leaving 11 bases not matched to a gene. This CDR3 contains 17 residues. The CDR3 nucleotides are TGCGCCAGCAGCCAAGTACCCCTGGGCGGGAGGTTAGAGACCCAGTACTTC. Its protein is CASSQVPLGGRLETQYF.

This clonotype was detected only a few times. The chain couples TRBV7-9 to TRBJ1-1, with D uncertain. Trimming removed 3 bases at V and 5 bases at J, with 7 bases between. The length of the CDR3 is 12 residues. Germline assignment: CDR1 SEHNR and CDR2 FQNEAQ (reference sequence). The CDR3 nucleotides read TGTGCCAGCAGCTTTATAGAGACTGAAGCTTTCTTT. It specifies CASSFIETEAFF.

The chain combines TRBV20-1 with TRBJ2-1, with 9 bases identical to TRBD2. The CDR3 has 14 amino acids. The V gene end was trimmed by 4 bases and the J gene end by 4 bases; junction bases not matched to a gene: 5. Germline V gene lookup returns CDR1 DFQATT and CDR2 SNEGSKA (reference sequence). The CDR3 loop reads CSAKVTSGYNEQFF. As DNA, the CDR3 is TGCAGTGCTAAAGTGACTAGCGGATACAATGAGCAGTTCTTC.

The table lists this clonotype with a few counts. J is TRBJ2-1 and V is TRBV7-6; 7 positions match TRBD2. Trimming cost V 8 bases and J 3 bases; bases outside gene matches: 7. Germline CDR1 is SGHVS and CDR2 is FNYEAQ. The CDR3 is 14 amino acids. CDR3 coding DNA: TGTGCCAGCGGAAGGAGCGGGAACTACAATGAGCAGTTCTTC. This gives the protein CASGRSGNYNEQFF.

This clonotype was seen just once. The CDR3 nucleotides read TGTGCCAGTAGGAGGGTCACTGAAGCTTTCTTT. Protein sequence: CASRRVTEAFF. This sequence joins TRBV19 and TRBJ1-1, with D uncertain. The CDR3 extends over 11 amino acids. The germline CDR1 and CDR2 sequences are LNHDA and SQIVND (reference sequence). V lost 6 bases to trimming and J lost 4 bases, with 6 bases between them.

This clonotype was observed a handful of times. V is TRBV7-9 and J is TRBJ2-1; D perhaps matches TRBD2 (5 bases). CDR1 SEHNR and CDR2 FQNEAQ come from the germline V gene (reference sequence). The CDR3 sequence is 13 residues long. V was shortened by 5 bases and J by 6 bases, with 11 bases between the two germline ends. The CDR3 spells CASSGSRPNEQFF. The CDR3 bases are TGTGCCAGCAGCGGGAGTCGGCCCAATGAGCAGTTCTTC.